This TCR beta chain was observed in a study of molecular identifiers for immune sequencing clone quantification. Study conclusions and caveats: Beyond 20 RNA copies, clones held over 99% of effector molecules, compared with under 1% in naive cells.

TCRdb ran MiXCR on the PCR reads and lists one entry per CDR3 protein. The sample lists almost 20,000 distinct CDR3 sequences, 21% seen once, with about 6.4% in the top ten. V lost 2 bases, J lost 4 bases, and 16 bases stayed unmatched. Germline CDR1 LGHDT, CDR2 YNNKEL (reference sequence). The CDR3 is made up of 19 amino acids. In the sort, naive CD8 T cells were defined as CD8+CD4-CCR7+CD45RA+. This clonotype was detected ten times or more. Its antigen is unidentified. The sequence came from a human donor in good health. Some libraries in this study had Jurkat cell RNA spiked in. The chain couples TRBV3-1 to TRBJ2-1, with 8 bases aligning to TRBD1. Sequenced: naive CD8+ T cells from blood, with Jurkat cell RNA spiked in. Noted subset: FACS-sorted CD8+CD4-CCR7+CD45RA+ naive T cells. In DNA form, the CDR3 reads TGTGCCAGCAGCCAACCAAGCACAGGGGGTAAAGGCGATTACAATGAGCAGTTCTTC. Protein sequence: CASSQPSTGGKGDYNEQFF.